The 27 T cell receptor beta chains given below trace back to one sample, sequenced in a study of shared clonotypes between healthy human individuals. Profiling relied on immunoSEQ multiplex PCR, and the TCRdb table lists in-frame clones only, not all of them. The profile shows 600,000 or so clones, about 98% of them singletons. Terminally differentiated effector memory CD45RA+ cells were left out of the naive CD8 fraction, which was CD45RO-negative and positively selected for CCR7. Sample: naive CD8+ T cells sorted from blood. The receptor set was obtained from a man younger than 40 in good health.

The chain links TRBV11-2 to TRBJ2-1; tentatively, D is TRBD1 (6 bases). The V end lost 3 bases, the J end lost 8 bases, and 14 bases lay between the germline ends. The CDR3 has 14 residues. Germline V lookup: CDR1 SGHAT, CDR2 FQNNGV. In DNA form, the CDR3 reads TGTGCCAGCAGCTTGAGCAGGGGTAAGGATGAGCAGTTCTTC. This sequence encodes CASSLSRGKDEQFF.

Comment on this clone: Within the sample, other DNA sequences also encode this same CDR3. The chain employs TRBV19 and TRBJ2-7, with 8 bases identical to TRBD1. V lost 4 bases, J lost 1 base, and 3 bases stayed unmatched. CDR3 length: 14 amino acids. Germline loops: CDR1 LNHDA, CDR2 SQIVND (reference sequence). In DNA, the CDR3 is TGTGCCAGTAGTAAAGGACAGGGTTCCTACGAGCAGTACTTC. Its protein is CASSKGQGSYEQYF.

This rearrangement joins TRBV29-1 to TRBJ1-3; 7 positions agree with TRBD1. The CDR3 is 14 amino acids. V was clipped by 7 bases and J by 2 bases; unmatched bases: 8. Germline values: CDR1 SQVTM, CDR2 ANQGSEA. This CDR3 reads CSAMTGSTGNTIYF. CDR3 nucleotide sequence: TGCAGCGCTATGACAGGGTCCACTGGAAACACCATATATTTT.

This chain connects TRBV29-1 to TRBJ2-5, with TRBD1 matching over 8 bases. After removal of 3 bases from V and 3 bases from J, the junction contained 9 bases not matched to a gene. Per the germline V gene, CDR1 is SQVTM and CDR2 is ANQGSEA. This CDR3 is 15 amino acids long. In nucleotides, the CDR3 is TGCAGCGTTGAGCTGGACAGGGCTTTTGAAGAGACCCAGTACTTC. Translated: CSVELDRAFEETQYF.

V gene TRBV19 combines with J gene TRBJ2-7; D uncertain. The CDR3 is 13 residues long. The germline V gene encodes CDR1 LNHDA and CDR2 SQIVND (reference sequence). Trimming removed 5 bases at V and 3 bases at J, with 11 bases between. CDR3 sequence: CASSFSVLYEQYF. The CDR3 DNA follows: TGTGCCAGTAGTTTTTCGGTCCTCTACGAGCAGTACTTC.

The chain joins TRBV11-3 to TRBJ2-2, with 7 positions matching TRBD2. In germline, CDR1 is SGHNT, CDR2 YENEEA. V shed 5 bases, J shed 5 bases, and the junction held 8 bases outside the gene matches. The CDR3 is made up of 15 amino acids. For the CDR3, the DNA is TGTGCCAGCAGCCGAGCGGCGGGAGTGACCGGGGAGCTGTTTTTT. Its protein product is CASSRAAGVTGELFF.

CDR3 amino acids: CASSWLGAGVLRDTQYF. The CDR3 DNA sequence: TGTGCCAGCAGCTGGCTAGGGGCGGGAGTATTGAGAGATACGCAGTATTTT. V usage is TRBV27 and J usage is TRBJ2-3, with 7 positions matching TRBD2. Germline trimming cut 6 bases from V and 5 bases from J; bases unmatched to any gene: 17. Germline V gene sequence: CDR1 MNHEY, CDR2 SMNVEV (reference sequence). This CDR3 is built from 17 residues.

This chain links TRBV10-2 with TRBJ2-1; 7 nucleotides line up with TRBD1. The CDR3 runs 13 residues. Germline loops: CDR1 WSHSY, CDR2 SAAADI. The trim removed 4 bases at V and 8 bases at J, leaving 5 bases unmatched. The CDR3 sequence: CASSATGFYEQFF. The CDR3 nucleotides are TGCGCCAGCAGTGCGACAGGGTTCTATGAGCAGTTCTTC.

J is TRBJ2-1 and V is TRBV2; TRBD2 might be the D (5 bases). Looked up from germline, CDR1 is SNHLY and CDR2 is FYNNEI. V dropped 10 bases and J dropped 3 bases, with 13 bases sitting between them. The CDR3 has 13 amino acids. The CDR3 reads CATLYGVYNEQFF. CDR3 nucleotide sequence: TGTGCCACCCTATACGGGGTCTACAATGAGCAGTTCTTC.

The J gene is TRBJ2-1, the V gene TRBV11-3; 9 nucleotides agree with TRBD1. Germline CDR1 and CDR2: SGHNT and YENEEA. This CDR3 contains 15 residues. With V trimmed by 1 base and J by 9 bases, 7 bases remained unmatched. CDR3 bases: TGTGCCAGCAGCTTAGGGCGGGGACAGGGTGGTGAGCAGTTCTTC. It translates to CASSLGRGQGGEQFF.

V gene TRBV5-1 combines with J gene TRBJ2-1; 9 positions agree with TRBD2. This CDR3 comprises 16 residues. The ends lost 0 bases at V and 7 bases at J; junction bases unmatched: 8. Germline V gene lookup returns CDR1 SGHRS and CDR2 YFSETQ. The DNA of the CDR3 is TGCGCCAGCAGCTTGGCCAAGGTAGCGGGAGAGAATGAGCAGTTCTTC. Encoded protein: CASSLAKVAGENEQFF.

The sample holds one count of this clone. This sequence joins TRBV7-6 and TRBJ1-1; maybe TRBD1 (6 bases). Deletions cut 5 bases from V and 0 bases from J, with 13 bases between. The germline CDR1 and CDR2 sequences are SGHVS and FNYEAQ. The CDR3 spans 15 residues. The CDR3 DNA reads TGTGCCAGCAGCCGCCCGACAGGACTGAACACTGAAGCTTTCTTT. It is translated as CASSRPTGLNTEAFF.

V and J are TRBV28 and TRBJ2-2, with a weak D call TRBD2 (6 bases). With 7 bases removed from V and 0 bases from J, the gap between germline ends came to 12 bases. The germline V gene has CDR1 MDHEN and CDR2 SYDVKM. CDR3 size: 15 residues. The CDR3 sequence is CASISGLTNTGELFF. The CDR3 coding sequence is TGTGCCAGCATTAGCGGCTTAACGAACACCGGGGAGCTGTTTTTT.

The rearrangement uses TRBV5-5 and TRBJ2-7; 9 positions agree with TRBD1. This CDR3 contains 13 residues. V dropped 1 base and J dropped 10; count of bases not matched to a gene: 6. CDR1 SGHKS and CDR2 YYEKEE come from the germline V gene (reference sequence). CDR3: CASSLSRDRDQYF. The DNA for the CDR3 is TGTGCCAGCAGCTTGAGCCGGGACAGGGACCAGTACTTC.

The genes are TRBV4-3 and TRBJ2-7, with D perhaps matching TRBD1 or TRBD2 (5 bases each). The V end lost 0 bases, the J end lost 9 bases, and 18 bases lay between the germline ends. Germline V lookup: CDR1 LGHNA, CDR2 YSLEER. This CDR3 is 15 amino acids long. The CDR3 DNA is TGCGCCAGCAGCCAAGACGACATATCGGGACGGATGCAGTACTTC. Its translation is CASSQDDISGRMQYF.

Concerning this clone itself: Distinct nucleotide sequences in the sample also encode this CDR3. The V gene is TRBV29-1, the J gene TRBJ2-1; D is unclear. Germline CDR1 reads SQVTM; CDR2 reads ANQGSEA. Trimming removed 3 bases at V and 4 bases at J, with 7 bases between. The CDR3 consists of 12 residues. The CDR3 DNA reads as TGCAGCGTTGAGGCCGCGTACAATGAGCAGTTCTTC. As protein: CSVEAAYNEQFF.

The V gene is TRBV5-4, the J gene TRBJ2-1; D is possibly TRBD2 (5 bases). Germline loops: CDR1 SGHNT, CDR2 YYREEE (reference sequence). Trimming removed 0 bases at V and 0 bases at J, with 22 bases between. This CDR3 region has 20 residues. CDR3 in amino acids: CASSLVSGRPIAPSYNEQFF. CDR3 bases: TGTGCCAGCAGCTTGGTCAGCGGAAGACCTATTGCACCCTCCTACAATGAGCAGTTCTTC.

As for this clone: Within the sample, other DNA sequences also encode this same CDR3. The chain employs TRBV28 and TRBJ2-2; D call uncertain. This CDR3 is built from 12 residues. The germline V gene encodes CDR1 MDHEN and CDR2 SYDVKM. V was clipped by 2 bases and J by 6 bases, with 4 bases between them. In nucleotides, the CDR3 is TGTGCCAGCAGTTTAGGCCCCGGGGAGCTGTTTTTT. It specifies CASSLGPGELFF.

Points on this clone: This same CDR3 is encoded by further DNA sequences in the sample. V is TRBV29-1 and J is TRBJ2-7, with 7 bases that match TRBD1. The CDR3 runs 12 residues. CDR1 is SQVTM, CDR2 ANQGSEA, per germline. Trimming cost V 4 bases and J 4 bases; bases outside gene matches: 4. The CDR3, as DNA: TGCAGCGTTGGTCAGGGGGAGTACGAGCAGTACTTC. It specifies CSVGQGEYEQYF.

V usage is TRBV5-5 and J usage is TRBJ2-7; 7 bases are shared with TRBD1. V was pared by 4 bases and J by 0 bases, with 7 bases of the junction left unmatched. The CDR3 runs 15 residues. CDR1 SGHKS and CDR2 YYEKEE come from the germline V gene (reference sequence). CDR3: CASSLAGTASYEQYF. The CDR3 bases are TGTGCCAGCAGCCTCGCCGGGACAGCCTCCTACGAGCAGTACTTC. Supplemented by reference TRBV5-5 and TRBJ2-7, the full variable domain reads DAGVTQSPTHLIKTRGQQVTLRCSPISGHKSVSWYQQVLGQGPQFIFQYYEKEERGRGNFPDRFSARQFPNYSSELNVNALLLGDSALYLCASSLAGTASYEQYFGPGTRLTVT.

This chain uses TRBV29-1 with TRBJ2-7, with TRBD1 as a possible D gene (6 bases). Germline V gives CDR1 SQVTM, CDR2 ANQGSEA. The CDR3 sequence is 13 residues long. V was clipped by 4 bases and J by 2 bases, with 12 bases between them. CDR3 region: CSVGGPLTYEQYF. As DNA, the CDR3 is TGCAGCGTTGGGGGGCCACTTACCTACGAGCAGTACTTC.

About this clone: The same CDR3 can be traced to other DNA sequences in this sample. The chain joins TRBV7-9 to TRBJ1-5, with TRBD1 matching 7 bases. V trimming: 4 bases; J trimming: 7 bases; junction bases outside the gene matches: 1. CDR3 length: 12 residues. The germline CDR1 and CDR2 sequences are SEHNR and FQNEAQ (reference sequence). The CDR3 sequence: CASSSTGQPQHF. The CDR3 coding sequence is TGTGCCAGCAGCTCGACAGGGCAGCCCCAGCATTTT.

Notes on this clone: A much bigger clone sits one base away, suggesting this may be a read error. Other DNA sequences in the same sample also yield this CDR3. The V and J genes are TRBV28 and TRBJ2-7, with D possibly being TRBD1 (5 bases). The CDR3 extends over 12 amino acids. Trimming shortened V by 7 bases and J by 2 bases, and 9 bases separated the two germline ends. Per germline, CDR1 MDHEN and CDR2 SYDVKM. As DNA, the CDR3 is TGTGCCAGCACAGACAGAACCTACGAGCAGTACTTC. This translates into CASTDRTYEQYF.

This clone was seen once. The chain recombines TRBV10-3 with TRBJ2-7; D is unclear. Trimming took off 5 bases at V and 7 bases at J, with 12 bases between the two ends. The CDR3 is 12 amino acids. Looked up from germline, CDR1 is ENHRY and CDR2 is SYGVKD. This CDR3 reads CAISPAPNEQYF. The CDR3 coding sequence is TGTGCCATCAGTCCCGCCCCTAATGAGCAGTACTTC.

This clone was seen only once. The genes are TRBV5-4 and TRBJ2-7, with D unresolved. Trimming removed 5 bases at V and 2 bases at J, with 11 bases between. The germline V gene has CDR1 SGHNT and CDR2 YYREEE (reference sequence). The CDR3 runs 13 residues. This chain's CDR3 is CASSLGRTYEQYF. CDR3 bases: TGTGCCAGCAGTCTAGGTCGAACCTACGAGCAGTACTTC.

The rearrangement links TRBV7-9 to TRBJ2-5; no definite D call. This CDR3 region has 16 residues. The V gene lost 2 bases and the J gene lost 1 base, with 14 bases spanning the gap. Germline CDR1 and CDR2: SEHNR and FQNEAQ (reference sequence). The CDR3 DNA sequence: TGTGCCAGCAGCTTAACCTCAGTAAGGATCCAAGAGACCCAGTACTTC. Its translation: CASSLTSVRIQETQYF.

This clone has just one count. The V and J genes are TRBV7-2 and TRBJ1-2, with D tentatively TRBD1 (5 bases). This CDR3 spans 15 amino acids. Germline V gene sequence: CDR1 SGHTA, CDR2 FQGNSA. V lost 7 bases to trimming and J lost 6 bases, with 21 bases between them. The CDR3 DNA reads TGTGCCAGCACCCAACCCGCGGGGGGGGGTCATGGCTACACCTTC. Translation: CASTQPAGGGHGYTF.